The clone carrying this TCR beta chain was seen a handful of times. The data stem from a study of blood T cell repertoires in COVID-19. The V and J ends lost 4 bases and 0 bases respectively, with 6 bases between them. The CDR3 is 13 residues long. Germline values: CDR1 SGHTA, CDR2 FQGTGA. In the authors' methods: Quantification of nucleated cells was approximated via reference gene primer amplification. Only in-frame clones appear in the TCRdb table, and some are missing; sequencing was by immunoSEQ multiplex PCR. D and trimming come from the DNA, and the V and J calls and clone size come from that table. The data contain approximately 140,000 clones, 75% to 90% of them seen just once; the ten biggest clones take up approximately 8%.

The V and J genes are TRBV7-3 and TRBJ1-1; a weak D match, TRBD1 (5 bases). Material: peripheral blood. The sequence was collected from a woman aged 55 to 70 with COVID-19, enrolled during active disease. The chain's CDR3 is CASSWGLNTEAFF. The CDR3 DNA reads TGTGCCAGCAGCTGGGGCCTGAACACTGAAGCTTTCTTT.